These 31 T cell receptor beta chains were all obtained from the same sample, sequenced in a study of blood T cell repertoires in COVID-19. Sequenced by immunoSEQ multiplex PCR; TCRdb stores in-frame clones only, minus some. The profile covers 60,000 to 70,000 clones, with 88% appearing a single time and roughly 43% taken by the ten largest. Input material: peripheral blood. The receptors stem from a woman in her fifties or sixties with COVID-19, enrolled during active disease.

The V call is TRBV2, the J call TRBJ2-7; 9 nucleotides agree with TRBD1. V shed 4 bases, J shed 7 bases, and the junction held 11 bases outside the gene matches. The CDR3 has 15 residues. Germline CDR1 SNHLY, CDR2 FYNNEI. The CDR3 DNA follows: TGTGCCAGCAGTGCCTGGGACAGGGCCTACTCTGAGCAGTACTTC. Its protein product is CASSAWDRAYSEQYF.

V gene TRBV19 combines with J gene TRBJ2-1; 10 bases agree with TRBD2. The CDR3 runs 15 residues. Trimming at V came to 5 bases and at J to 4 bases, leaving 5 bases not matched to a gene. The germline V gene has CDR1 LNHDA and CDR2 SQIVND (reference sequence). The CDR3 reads CASSPGTSAYNEQFF. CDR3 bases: TGTGCCAGTAGTCCGGGGACTAGCGCGTACAATGAGCAGTTCTTC.

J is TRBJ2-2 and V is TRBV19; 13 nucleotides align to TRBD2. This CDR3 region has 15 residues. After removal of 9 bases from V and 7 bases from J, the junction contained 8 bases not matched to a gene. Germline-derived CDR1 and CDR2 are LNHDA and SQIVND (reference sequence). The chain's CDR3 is CASRGTSGEGGELFF. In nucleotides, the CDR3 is TGTGCCAGCCGCGGGACTAGCGGGGAGGGCGGGGAGCTGTTTTTT.

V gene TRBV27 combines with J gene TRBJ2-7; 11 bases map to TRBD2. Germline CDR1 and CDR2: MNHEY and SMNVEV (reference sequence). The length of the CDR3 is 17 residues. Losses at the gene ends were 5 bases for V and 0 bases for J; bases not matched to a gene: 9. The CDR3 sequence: CASSPIAGGPGSYEQYF. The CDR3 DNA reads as TGTGCCAGCAGTCCAATAGCGGGAGGGCCGGGCTCCTACGAGCAGTACTTC.

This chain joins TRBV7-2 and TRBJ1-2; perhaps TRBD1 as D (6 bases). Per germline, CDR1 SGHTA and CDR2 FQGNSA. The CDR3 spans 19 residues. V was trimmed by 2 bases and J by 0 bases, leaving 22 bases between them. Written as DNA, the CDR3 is TGTGCCAGCAGCTTATACCCCGGGCGGGCAGGGACAACTAACTATGGCTACACCTTC. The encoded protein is CASSLYPGRAGTTNYGYTF.

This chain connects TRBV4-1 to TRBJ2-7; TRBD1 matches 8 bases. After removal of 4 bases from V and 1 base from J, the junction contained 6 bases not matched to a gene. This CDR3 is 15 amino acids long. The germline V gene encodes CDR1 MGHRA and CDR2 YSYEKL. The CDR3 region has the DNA TGCGCCAGCAGCCCCGACAGGGGATTTTCCTACGAGCAGTACTTC. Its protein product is CASSPDRGFSYEQYF.

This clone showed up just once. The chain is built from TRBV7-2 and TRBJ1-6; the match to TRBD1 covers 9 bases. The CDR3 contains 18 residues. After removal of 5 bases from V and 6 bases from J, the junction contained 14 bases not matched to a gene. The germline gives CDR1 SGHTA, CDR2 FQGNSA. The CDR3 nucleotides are TGTGCCAGCAGCCAAGGACAGGGGACAACCCCCTTTAATTCACCCCTCCACTTT. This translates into CASSQGQGTTPFNSPLHF.

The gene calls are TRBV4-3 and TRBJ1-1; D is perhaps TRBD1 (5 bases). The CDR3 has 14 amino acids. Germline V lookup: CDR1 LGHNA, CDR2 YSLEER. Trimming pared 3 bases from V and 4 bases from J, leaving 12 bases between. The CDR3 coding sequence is TGCGCCAGCAGCCATCCCTCAAGGGGCACTGAAGCTTTCTTT. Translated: CASSHPSRGTEAFF.

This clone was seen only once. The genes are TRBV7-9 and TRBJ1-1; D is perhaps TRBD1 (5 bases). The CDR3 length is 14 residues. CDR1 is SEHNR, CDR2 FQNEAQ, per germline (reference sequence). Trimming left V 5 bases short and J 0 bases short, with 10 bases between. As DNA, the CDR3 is TGTGCCAGCAGCAGGGACGGTTTGAACACTGAAGCTTTCTTT. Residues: CASSRDGLNTEAFF.

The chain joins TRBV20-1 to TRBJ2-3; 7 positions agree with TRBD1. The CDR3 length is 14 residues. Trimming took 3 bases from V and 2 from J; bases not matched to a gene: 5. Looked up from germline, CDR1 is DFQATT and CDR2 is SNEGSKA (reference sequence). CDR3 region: CSASGQAYTDTQYF. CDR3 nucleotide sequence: TGCAGTGCTAGTGGACAGGCTTACACAGATACGCAGTATTTT.

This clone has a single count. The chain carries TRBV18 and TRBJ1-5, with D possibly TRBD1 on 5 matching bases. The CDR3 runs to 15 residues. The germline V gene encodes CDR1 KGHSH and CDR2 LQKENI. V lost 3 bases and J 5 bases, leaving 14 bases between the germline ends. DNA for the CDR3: TGTGCCAGCTCACCGCTGGCAGGGAGGGATCAGCCCCAGCATTTT. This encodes CASSPLAGRDQPQHF.

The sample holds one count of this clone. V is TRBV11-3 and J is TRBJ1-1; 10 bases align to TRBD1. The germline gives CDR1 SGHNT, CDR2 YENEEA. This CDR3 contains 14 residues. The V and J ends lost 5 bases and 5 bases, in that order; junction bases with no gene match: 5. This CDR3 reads CASSVGQGETEAFF. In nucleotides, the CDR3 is TGTGCCAGCAGCGTCGGACAGGGGGAAACTGAAGCTTTCTTT.

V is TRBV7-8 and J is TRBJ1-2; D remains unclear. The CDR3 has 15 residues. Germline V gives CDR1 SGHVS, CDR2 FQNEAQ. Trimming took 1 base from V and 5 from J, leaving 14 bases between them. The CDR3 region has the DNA TGTGCCAGCAGCTTAGAGTCAGGAATATGGTATGGCTACACCTTC. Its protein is CASSLESGIWYGYTF.

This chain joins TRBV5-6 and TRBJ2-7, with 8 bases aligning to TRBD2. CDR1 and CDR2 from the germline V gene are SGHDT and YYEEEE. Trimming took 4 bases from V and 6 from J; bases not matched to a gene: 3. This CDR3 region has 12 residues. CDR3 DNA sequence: TGTGCCAGCAGCCTGGGACTAGGCGAGCAGTACTTC. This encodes CASSLGLGEQYF.

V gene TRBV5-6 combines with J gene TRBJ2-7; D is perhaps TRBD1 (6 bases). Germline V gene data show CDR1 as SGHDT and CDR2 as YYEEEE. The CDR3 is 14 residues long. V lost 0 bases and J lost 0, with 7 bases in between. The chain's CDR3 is CASSLEDSSYEQYF. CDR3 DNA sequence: TGTGCCAGCAGCTTGGAGGACAGCTCCTACGAGCAGTACTTC.

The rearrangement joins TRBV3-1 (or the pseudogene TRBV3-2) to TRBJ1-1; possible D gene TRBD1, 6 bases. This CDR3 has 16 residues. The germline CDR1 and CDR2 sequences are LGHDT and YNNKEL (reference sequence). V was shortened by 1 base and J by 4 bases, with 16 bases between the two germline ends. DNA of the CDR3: TGTGCCAGCAGCCAAGGGGCAGGGGTGAAGGGCACTGAAGCTTTCTTT. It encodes CASSQGAGVKGTEAFF.

This CDR3 reads CASSYSLPGQGYEQYF. DNA of the CDR3: TGTGCCAGCAGTTACTCCCTCCCGGGACAGGGCTACGAGCAGTACTTC. The chain couples TRBV6-5 to TRBJ2-7, with 9 bases aligning to TRBD1. The V segment lost 0 bases and the J segment 3 bases; nucleotides outside the gene matches: 6. This CDR3 is 16 amino acids long. Germline V CDR1 and CDR2: MNHEY, SVGAGI.

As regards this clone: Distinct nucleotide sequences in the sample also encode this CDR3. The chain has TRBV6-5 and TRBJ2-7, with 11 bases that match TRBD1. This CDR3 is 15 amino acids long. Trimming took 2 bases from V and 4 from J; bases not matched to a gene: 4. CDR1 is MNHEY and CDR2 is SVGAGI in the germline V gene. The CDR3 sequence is CASSYGGQGAYEQYF. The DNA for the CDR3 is TGTGCCAGCAGTTACGGCGGACAGGGGGCATACGAGCAGTACTTC.

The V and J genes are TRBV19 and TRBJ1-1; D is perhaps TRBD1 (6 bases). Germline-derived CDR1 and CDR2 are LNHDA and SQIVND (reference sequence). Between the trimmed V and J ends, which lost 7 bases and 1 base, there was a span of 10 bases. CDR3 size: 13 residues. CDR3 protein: CASMWTANTEAFF. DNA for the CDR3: TGTGCCAGTATGTGGACAGCGAACACTGAAGCTTTCTTT.

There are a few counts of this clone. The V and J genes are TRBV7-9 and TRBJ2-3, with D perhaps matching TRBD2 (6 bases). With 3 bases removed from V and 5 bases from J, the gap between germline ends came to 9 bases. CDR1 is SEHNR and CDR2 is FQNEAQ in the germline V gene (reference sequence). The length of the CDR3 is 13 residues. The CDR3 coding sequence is TGTGCCAGCAGCTTGGGAGCGGGAGATACGCAGTATTTT. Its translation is CASSLGAGDTQYF.

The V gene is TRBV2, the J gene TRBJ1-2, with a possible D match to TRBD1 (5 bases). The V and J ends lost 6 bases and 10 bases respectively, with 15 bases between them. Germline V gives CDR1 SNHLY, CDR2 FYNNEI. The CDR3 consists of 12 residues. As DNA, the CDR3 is TGTGCCAGCAGGGCCGGACGGGGGGACTACACCTTC. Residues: CASRAGRGDYTF.

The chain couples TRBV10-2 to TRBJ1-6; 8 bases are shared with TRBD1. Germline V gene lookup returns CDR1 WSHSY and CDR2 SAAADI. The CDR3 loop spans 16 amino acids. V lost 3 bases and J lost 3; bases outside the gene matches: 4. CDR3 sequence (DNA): TGCGCCAGCAGTGACCAAGGACAGGGCTATAATTCACCCCTCCACTTT. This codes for CASSDQGQGYNSPLHF.

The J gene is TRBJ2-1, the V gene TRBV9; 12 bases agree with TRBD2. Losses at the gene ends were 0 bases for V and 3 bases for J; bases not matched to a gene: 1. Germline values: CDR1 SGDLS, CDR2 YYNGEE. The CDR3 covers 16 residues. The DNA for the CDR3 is TGTGCCAGCAGCGTAGGGGGACTAGCGGGCTACAATGAGCAGTTCTTC. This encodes CASSVGGLAGYNEQFF.

Here the CDR3 reads CASSILTGGTEAFF. In nucleotides, the CDR3 is TGTGCCAGTAGTATCCTCACGGGCGGGACTGAAGCTTTCTTT. The rearrangement links TRBV19 to TRBJ1-1; no definite D call. CDR1 is LNHDA and CDR2 is SQIVND in the germline V gene (reference sequence). Trimming pared 3 bases from V and 5 bases from J, leaving 13 bases between. The CDR3 sequence is 14 residues long.

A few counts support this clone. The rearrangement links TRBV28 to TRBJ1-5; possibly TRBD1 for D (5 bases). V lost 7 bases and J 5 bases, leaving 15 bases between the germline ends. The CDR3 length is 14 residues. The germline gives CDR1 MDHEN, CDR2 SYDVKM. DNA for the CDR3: TGTGCCAGCACTAGCGACAGTCAGCATCAGCCCCAGCATTTT. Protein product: CASTSDSQHQPQHF.

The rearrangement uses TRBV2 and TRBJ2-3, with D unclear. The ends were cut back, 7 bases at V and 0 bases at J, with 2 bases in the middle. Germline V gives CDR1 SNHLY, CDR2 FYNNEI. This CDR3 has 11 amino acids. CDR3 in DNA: TGTGCCAGCACGAGCACAGATACGCAGTATTTT. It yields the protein CASTSTDTQYF.

CDR3: CASSWPGTSGLDEQFF. As DNA, the CDR3 is TGCGCCAGCAGCTGGCCCGGGACTAGCGGGCTCGATGAGCAGTTCTTC. The chain couples TRBV5-1 to TRBJ2-1, with 12 bases lining up with TRBD2. This CDR3 has 16 residues. Germline V gives CDR1 SGHRS, CDR2 YFSETQ. V gave up 3 bases and J gave up 8 bases; unmatched junction bases: 9.

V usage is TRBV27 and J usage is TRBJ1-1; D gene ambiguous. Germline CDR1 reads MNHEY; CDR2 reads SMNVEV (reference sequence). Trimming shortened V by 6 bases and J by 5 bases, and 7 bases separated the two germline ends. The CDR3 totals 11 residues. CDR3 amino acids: CASRSFTEAFF. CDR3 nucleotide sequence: TGTGCCAGCAGATCCTTTACTGAAGCTTTCTTT.

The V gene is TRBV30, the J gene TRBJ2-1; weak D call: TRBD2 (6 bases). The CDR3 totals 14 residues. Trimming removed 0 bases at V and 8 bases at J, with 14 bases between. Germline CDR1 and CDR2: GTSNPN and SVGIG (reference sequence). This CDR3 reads CAWSVPGSKDEQFF. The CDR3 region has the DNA TGTGCCTGGAGTGTTCCCGGGAGTAAGGATGAGCAGTTCTTC.

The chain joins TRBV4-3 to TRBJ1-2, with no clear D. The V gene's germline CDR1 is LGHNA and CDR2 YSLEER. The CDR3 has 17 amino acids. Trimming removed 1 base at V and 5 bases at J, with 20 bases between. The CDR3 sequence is CASSQGESFNRRYGYTF. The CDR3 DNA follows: TGCGCCAGCAGCCAAGGAGAAAGTTTCAACCGCCGGTATGGCTACACCTTC.

The DNA of the CDR3 is TGTGCTAGTGGTTTGAGGGACATAATGAACACTGAAGCTTTCTTT. It translates to CASGLRDIMNTEAFF. The chain joins TRBV12-5 to TRBJ1-1; D may be TRBD1 (6 bases). CDR3 size: 15 residues. Germline values: CDR1 LGHNT, CDR2 FRNRAP. The V and J ends lost 2 bases and 0 bases respectively, with 10 bases between them.